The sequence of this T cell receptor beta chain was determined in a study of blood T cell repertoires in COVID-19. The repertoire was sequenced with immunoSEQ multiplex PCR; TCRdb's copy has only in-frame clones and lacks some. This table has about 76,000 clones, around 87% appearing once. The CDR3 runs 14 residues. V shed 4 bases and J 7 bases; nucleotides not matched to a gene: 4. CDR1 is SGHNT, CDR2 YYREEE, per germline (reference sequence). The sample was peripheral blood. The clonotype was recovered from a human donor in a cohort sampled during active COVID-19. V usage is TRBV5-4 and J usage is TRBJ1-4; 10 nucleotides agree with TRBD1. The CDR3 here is CASSRDRGGEKLFF. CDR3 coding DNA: TGTGCCAGCAGCCGGGACAGGGGCGGTGAAAAACTGTTTTTT. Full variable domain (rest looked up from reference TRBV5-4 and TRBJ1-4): ETGVTQSPTHLIKTRGQQVTLRCSSQSGHNTVSWYQQALGQGPQFIFQYYREEENGRGNFPPRFSGLQFPNYSSELNVNALELDDSALYLCASSRDRGGEKLFFGSGTQLSVL.